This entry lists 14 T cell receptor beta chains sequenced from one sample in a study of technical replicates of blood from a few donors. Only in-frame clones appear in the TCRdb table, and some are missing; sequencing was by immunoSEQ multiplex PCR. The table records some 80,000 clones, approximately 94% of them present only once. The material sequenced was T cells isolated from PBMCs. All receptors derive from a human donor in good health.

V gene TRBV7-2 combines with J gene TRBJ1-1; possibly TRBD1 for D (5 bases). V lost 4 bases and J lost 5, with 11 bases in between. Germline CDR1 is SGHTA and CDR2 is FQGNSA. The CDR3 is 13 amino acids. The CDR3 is CASSWGVTTEAFF. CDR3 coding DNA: TGTGCCAGCAGCTGGGGGGTAACAACTGAAGCTTTCTTT.

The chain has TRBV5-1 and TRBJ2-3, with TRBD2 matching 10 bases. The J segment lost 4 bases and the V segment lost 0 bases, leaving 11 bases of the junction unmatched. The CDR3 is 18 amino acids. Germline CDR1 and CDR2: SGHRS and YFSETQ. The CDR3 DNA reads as TGCGCCAGCAGCTTGGGGCTAGCGGGAGTATCAGACTCAGATACGCAGTATTTT. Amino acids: CASSLGLAGVSDSDTQYF.

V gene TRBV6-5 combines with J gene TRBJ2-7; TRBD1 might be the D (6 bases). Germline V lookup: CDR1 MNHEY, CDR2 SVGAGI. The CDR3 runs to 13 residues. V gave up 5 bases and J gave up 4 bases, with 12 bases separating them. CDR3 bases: TGTGCCAGCAGTCTTCACAGGGATTACGAGCAGTACTTC. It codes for CASSLHRDYEQYF.

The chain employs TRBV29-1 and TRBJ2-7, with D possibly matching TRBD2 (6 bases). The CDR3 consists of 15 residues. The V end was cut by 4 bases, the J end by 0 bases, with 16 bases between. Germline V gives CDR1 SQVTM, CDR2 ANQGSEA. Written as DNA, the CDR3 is TGCAGCGTTGGGGGAGGCCGCGGGCCCTCCTACGAGCAGTACTTC. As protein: CSVGGGRGPSYEQYF.

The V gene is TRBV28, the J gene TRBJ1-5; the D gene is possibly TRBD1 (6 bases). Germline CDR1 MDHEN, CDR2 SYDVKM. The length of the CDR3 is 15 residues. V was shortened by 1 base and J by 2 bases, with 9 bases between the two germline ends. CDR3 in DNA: TGTGCCAGCAGTTTATTACAGGGTGGCAATCAGCCCCAGCATTTT. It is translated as CASSLLQGGNQPQHF.

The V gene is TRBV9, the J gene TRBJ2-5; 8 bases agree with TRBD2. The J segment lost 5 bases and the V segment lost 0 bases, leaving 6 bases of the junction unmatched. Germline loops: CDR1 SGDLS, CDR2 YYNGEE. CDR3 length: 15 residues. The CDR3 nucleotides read TGTGCCAGCAGCGTAGGCGGGGGGCTTGAGGAGACCCAGTACTTC. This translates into CASSVGGGLEETQYF.

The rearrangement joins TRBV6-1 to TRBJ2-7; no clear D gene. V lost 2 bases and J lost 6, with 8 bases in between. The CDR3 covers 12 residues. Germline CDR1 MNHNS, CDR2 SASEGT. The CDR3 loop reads CASSEIPGEQYF. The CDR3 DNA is TGTGCCAGCAGTGAAATTCCGGGCGAGCAGTACTTC.

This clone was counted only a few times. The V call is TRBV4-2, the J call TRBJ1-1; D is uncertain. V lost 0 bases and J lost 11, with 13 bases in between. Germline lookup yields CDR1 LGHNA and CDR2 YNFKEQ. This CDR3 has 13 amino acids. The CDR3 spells CASSQDLDRGAFF. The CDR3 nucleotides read TGTGCCAGCAGCCAAGATTTGGACCGGGGTGCTTTCTTT.

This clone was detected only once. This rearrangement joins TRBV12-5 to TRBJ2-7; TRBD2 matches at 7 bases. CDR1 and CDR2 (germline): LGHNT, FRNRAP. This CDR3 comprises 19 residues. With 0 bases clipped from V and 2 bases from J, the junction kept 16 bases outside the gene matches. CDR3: CASGLVQWVAGVFTYEQYF. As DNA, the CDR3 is TGTGCTAGTGGTTTGGTACAGTGGGTAGCGGGTGTTTTCACCTACGAGCAGTACTTC.

The CDR3 nucleotides read TGTGCCAGCAGTACAGGACAGGGGGCTAGCAATCAGCCCCAGCATTTT. It is translated as CASSTGQGASNQPQHF. The genes are TRBV28 and TRBJ1-5; 11 nucleotides align to TRBD1. This CDR3 has 16 residues. Germline values: CDR1 MDHEN, CDR2 SYDVKM. J was trimmed by 0 bases and V by 5 bases; bases with no gene match: 3. The full variable domain, completed using reference TRBV28 and TRBJ1-5, is DVKVTQSSRYLVKRTGEKVFLECVQDMDHENMFWYRQDPGLGLRLIYFSYDVKMKEKGDIPEGYSVSREKKERFSLILESASTNQTSMYLCASSTGQGASNQPQHFGDGTRLSIL.

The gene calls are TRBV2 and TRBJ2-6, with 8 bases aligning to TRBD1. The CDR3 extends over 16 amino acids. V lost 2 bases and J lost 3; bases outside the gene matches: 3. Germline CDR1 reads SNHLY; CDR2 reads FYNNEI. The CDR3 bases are TGTGCCAGCAGTGAACAGGGGGCAGGTGGGGCCAACGTCCTGACTTTC. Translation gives CASSEQGAGGANVLTF.

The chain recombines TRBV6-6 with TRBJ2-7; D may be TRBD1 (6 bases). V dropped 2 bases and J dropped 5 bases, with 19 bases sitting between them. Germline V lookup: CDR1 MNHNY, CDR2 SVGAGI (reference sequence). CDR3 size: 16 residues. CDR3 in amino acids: CASSYPGSGEGDEQYF. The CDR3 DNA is TGTGCCAGCAGTTACCCTGGATCAGGGGAAGGCGACGAGCAGTACTTC.

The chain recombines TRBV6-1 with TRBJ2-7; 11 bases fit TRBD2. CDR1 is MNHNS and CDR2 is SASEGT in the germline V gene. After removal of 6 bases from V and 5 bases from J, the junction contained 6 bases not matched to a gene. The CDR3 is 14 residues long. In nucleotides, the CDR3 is TGTGCCAGCAGGTCCGGGACTAGCGGTAACGAGCAGTACTTC. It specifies CASRSGTSGNEQYF.

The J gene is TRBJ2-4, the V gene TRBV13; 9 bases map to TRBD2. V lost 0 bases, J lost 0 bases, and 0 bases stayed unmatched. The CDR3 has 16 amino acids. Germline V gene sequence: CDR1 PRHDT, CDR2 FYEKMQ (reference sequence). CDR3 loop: CASSLGTSGAKNIQYF. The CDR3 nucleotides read TGTGCCAGCAGCTTAGGGACTAGCGGAGCCAAAAACATTCAGTACTTC.